Below are 17 T cell receptor beta chains sequenced from a single sample in a study of T cell responses to AZD1222 COVID-19 vaccine. Sequencing used immunoSEQ multiplex PCR; TCRdb keeps in-frame clones, though not all of them. The repertoire holds about 160,000 clones, with about 92% as singletons. The specimen was peripheral blood, collected 28 days after the second AZD1222 dose. These receptor sequences come from an adult who received the AZD1222 COVID-19 vaccine.

This clone appeared once. The V call is TRBV3-1 (or the pseudogene TRBV3-2), the J call TRBJ2-1, with D maybe TRBD2 (6 bases). The CDR3 runs to 16 residues. Germline loops: CDR1 LGHDT, CDR2 YNNKEL (reference sequence). The V end was cut by 5 bases, the J end by 0 bases, with 14 bases between. This CDR3 reads CASSVTDGSSYNEQFF. CDR3 nucleotides: TGTGCCAGCAGCGTAACCGACGGGAGCTCCTACAATGAGCAGTTCTTC.

This chain connects TRBV19 to TRBJ2-5, with a tentative D call TRBD2 (7 bases). CDR1 is LNHDA, CDR2 SQIVND, per germline (reference sequence). This CDR3 is 13 amino acids long. V gave up 3 bases and J gave up 9 bases, with 14 bases separating them. CDR3 nucleotides: TGTGCCAGTAGTATGGGGGGGCAGGTGGCCCAGTACTTC. Encoded protein: CASSMGGQVAQYF. Full variable domain (rest looked up from reference TRBV19 and TRBJ2-5): DGGITQSPKYLFRKEGQNVTLSCEQNLNHDAMYWYRQDPGQGLRLIYYSQIVNDFQKGDIAEGYSVSREKKESFPLTVTSAQKNPTAFYLCASSMGGQVAQYFGPGTRLLVL.

The chain joins TRBV29-1 to TRBJ1-2; no reliable D call. This CDR3 is 13 amino acids long. Germline V gene data show CDR1 as SQVTM and CDR2 as ANQGSEA. V gave up 1 base and J gave up 0 bases, with 6 bases separating them. In DNA, the CDR3 is TGCAGCGTTGAAGTCCAAACTAACTATGGCTACACCTTC. Translating it yields CSVEVQTNYGYTF.

This sequence joins TRBV28 and TRBJ1-2, with D maybe TRBD1 (5 bases). With 5 bases removed from V and 8 bases from J, the gap between germline ends came to 21 bases. The germline V gene encodes CDR1 MDHEN and CDR2 SYDVKM. The CDR3 length is 15 residues. CDR3 in amino acids: CASSTGTLGRGGYTF. DNA of the CDR3: TGTGCCAGCAGTACGGGGACTTTGGGGAGAGGCGGCTACACCTTC.

V is TRBV7-2 and J is TRBJ1-2; perhaps TRBD1 as D (5 bases). Deletions cut 5 bases from V and 4 bases from J, with 20 bases between. CDR1 is SGHTA and CDR2 is FQGNSA in the germline V gene. This CDR3 spans 16 amino acids. CDR3 coding DNA: TGTGCCAGCAGCCCCTATGTTTCAGGGCCCACCTATGGCTACACCTTC. It is translated as CASSPYVSGPTYGYTF.

The chain recombines TRBV5-4 with TRBJ1-2; D unresolved. V gave up 3 bases and J gave up 8 bases, with 20 bases separating them. The CDR3 runs to 15 residues. Germline CDR1 reads SGHNT; CDR2 reads YYREEE (reference sequence). CDR3 nucleotide sequence: TGTGCCAGCAGCTCAACGAGGTTCTCAAGCGGAGGCTACACCTTC. It is translated as CASSSTRFSSGGYTF.

The chain is built from TRBV28 and TRBJ1-1; D is ambiguous. Germline-derived CDR1 and CDR2 are MDHEN and SYDVKM. The CDR3 has 11 residues. Trimming left V 4 bases short and J 10 bases short, with 10 bases between. The CDR3 DNA follows: TGTGCCAGCAGTTCTCCACCGGGAGCTTTCTTT. Amino acids: CASSSPPGAFF.

The rearrangement joins TRBV6-5 to TRBJ1-2; 9 positions agree with TRBD1. The ends lost 6 bases at V and 5 bases at J; junction bases unmatched: 4. The CDR3 loop spans 13 amino acids. Germline V gene data show CDR1 as MNHEY and CDR2 as SVGAGI. CDR3 in DNA: TGTGCCAGCAGACAGGACAGGGGTTATGGCTACACCTTC. This sequence encodes CASRQDRGYGYTF.

This sequence joins TRBV10-1 and TRBJ1-1, with D uncertain. V lost 3 bases and J lost 1, with 6 bases in between. This CDR3 has 13 amino acids. Germline values: CDR1 WNHNN, CDR2 SYGVQD (reference sequence). The CDR3: CASSDRTNTEAFF. CDR3 sequence (DNA): TGCGCCAGCAGTGATCGCACGAACACTGAAGCTTTCTTT.

The rearrangement uses TRBV2 and TRBJ1-1; D might be TRBD1 (5 bases). The V and J ends lost 5 bases and 3 bases respectively, with 10 bases between them. The CDR3 length is 13 residues. Germline CDR1 is SNHLY and CDR2 is FYNNEI. The CDR3 here is CASSFGHYTEAFF. The CDR3 nucleotides read TGTGCCAGCAGTTTTGGACACTACACTGAAGCTTTCTTT.

There are a few counts of this clone. This same CDR3 is encoded by further DNA sequences in the sample. V and J are TRBV7-3 and TRBJ2-1; 12 nucleotides match TRBD2. The CDR3 sequence is 19 residues long. CDR1 is SGHTA, CDR2 FQGTGA, per germline. Trimming took 1 base from V and 2 from J; bases not matched to a gene: 9. CDR3 nucleotides: TGTGCCAGCAGCTTAATCCTAGCGGGAGGGCCTAGTACCTACAATGAGCAGTTCTTC. This codes for CASSLILAGGPSTYNEQFF.

The V and J genes are TRBV6-5 and TRBJ1-5; D is undetermined. Germline loops: CDR1 MNHEY, CDR2 SVGAGI. V lost 0 bases and J 2 bases, leaving 11 bases between the germline ends. This CDR3 comprises 16 residues. This CDR3 is CASSYSGGPGNQPQHF. The DNA of the CDR3 is TGTGCCAGCAGTTACTCTGGCGGTCCGGGCAATCAGCCCCAGCATTTT.

This clone was seen only once. V is TRBV28 and J is TRBJ1-4; a possible D gene is TRBD1 (5 bases). Germline-derived CDR1 and CDR2 are MDHEN and SYDVKM. The CDR3 sequence is 12 residues long. Trimming took off 1 base at V and 15 bases at J, with 12 bases between the two ends. The CDR3 region has the DNA TGTGCCAGCAGTTTATCGGGACGGACGGTGTTTTTT. This translates into CASSLSGRTVFF. The variable domain in full, completed from reference TRBV28 and TRBJ1-4, reads DVKVTQSSRYLVKRTGEKVFLECVQDMDHENMFWYRQDPGLGLRLIYFSYDVKMKEKGDIPEGYSVSREKKERFSLILESASTNQTSMYLCASSLSGRTVFFGSGTQLSVL.

This chain links TRBV19 with TRBJ1-5; unclear D gene. V lost 3 bases, J lost 4 bases, and 4 bases lay in between. The CDR3 has 12 amino acids. The germline CDR1 and CDR2 sequences are LNHDA and SQIVND (reference sequence). The CDR3 reads CASSMGNQPQHF. The DNA for the CDR3 is TGTGCCAGTAGTATGGGGAATCAGCCCCAGCATTTT.

The genes are TRBV6-5 and TRBJ1-1; D call uncertain. The CDR3 extends over 14 amino acids. Trimming removed 0 bases from V and 1 base from J, with 6 bases in between. Germline assignment: CDR1 MNHEY and CDR2 SVGAGI. CDR3 in DNA: TGTGCCAGCAGTTACTCGACCGAGAACACTGAAGCTTTCTTT. It specifies CASSYSTENTEAFF.

The V and J genes are TRBV5-1 and TRBJ1-1; D remains ambiguous. This CDR3 spans 13 amino acids. V gave up 4 bases and J gave up 2 bases, with 9 bases separating them. Germline assignment: CDR1 SGHRS and CDR2 YFSETQ. CDR3 loop: CASSRDGNTEAFF. CDR3 nucleotide sequence: TGCGCCAGCAGCCGTGACGGAAACACTGAAGCTTTCTTT.

As for this clone: This specimen includes other DNA sequences encoding the same CDR3. The chain employs TRBV5-4 and TRBJ1-5; tentatively, D is TRBD1 (6 bases). V was shortened by 0 bases and J by 5 bases, with 9 bases between the two germline ends. CDR1 and CDR2 (germline): SGHNT, YYREEE (reference sequence). The CDR3 contains 14 residues. The CDR3 coding sequence is TGTGCCAGCAGCTTGGGAGGGGGTGATCAGCCCCAGCATTTT. Its translation is CASSLGGGDQPQHF.